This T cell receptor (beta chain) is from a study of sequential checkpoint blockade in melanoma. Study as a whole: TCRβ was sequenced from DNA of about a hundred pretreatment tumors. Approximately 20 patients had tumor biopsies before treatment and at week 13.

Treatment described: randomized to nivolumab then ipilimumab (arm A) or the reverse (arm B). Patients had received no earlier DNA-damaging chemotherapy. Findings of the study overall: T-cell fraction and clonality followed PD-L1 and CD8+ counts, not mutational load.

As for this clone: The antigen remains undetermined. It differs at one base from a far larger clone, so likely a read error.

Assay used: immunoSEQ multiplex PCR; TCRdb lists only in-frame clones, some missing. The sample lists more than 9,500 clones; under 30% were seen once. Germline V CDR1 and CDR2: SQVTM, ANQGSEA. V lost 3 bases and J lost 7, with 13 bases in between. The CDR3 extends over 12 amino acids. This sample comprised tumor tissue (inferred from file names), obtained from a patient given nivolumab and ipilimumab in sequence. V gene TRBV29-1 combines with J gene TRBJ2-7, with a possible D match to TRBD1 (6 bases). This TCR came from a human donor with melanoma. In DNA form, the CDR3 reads TGCAGCGTTGAGGCTTGGGACAATGAGCAGTACTTC. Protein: CSVEAWDNEQYF.